Presented here are 27 T cell receptor beta chains from one specimen sequenced in a study of T cells in Graves' hyperthyroidism and ophthalmopathy. Template material for amplifying TCR beta CDR3 regions consisted of RNA transcripts. The TCR CDR3 was amplified in a first-round RT-PCR using the HTBI primer set. TCRdb re-analysed the multiplex PCR reads in MiXCR, keeping a single row per CDR3 protein. Of around 600,000 distinct CDR3 sequences listed, about a sixth were seen once; the top ten hold 3% to 4%. Specimen: blood. The receptors here all came from a woman aged 40 to 50 with Graves' ophthalmopathy.

This clonotype was picked up many times. The V call is TRBV29-1, the J call TRBJ2-3, with 7 bases identical to TRBD2. V lost 3 bases and J lost 0; bases outside the gene matches: 9. The V gene's germline CDR1 is SQVTM and CDR2 ANQGSEA. The length of the CDR3 is 16 residues. DNA of the CDR3: TGCAGCGTTGAGGGTGTTCTAGCGGAAAGCACAGATACGCAGTATTTT. Residues: CSVEGVLAESTDTQYF.

In regard to this clonotype: A clone one base away is much larger, so this may be a read error. The rearrangement joins TRBV3-1 to TRBJ2-7, with a tentative D call TRBD2 (6 bases). V was cut by 5 bases and J by 3 bases, with 11 bases left in between. The CDR3 contains 13 residues. Germline lookup yields CDR1 LGHDT and CDR2 YNNKEL (reference sequence). The CDR3 sequence: CASSKGGVYEQYF. The CDR3 DNA follows: TGTGCCAGCAGCAAAGGCGGGGTCTACGAGCAGTACTTC.

This clonotype was observed a handful of times. This sequence joins TRBV27 and TRBJ1-2, with TRBD1 matching 7 bases. The germline gives CDR1 MNHEY, CDR2 SMNVEV (reference sequence). V trimming: 5 bases; J trimming: 2 bases; junction bases outside the gene matches: 8. This CDR3 has 15 residues. The DNA of the CDR3 is TGTGCCAGCAGTGACGGGACACAGGGGAACTATGGCTACACCTTC. It is translated as CASSDGTQGNYGYTF.

This clonotype appeared a single time. V and J are TRBV6-1 and TRBJ1-6; 8 bases align to TRBD1. There are 14 residues in the CDR3. Germline lookup yields CDR1 MNHNS and CDR2 SASEGT. Germline trimming cut 3 bases from V and 8 bases from J; bases unmatched to any gene: 3. This CDR3 is CASSEVDRDSPLHF. The CDR3 nucleotides read TGTGCCAGCAGTGAGGTGGACAGGGATTCACCCCTCCACTTT.

The chain links TRBV7-6 to TRBJ2-1; 8 bases are a match to TRBD1. This CDR3 comprises 17 residues. Germline CDR1 SGHVS, CDR2 FNYEAQ. V shed 5 bases and J 0 bases; nucleotides not matched to a gene: 9. The CDR3: CASSRQGALSSYNEQFF. The CDR3 coding sequence is TGTGCCAGCAGCCGCCAGGGGGCCTTAAGCTCCTACAATGAGCAGTTCTTC.

This clonotype was seen once. The CDR3 spells CASSLEDRGGNEQFF. CDR3 in DNA: TGTGCCAGCAGCTTAGAGGACAGGGGGGGCAATGAGCAGTTCTTC. The V gene is TRBV7-9, the J gene TRBJ2-1, with 10 bases identical to TRBD1. The CDR3 sequence is 15 residues long. The trim removed 1 base at V and 6 bases at J, leaving 3 bases unmatched. The germline V gene encodes CDR1 SEHNR and CDR2 FQNEAQ (reference sequence).

In its sample, this clonotype was seen many times. The rearrangement joins TRBV18 to TRBJ2-5; no reliable D call. Per germline, CDR1 KGHSH and CDR2 LQKENI. V shed 4 bases and J shed 5 bases, with 14 bases lying between them. The length of the CDR3 is 14 residues. The DNA for the CDR3 is TGTGCCAGCTCACTACGACGGTCAACCGAGACCCAGTACTTC. Translated: CASSLRRSTETQYF.

This clonotype was counted at least ten times. The rearrangement links TRBV20-1 to TRBJ2-3; D may be TRBD2 (6 bases). V lost 2 bases to trimming and J lost 6 bases, with 12 bases between them. The germline V gene encodes CDR1 DFQATT and CDR2 SNEGSKA (reference sequence). The CDR3 runs to 13 residues. This CDR3 is CSARTPGGDTQYF. The CDR3 DNA reads TGCAGTGCTAGAACCCCTGGGGGGGATACGCAGTATTTT.

This clonotype occurred many times. The chain couples TRBV30 to TRBJ1-6; 8 nucleotides align to TRBD1. Trimming removed 0 bases from V and 6 bases from J; junction bases left unmatched: 7. The CDR3 totals 16 residues. Germline V lookup: CDR1 GTSNPN, CDR2 SVGIG (reference sequence). The CDR3 sequence is CAWSVGPTGGNSPLHF. The CDR3, as DNA: TGTGCCTGGAGTGTGGGACCAACAGGGGGTAATTCACCCCTCCACTTT.

This clonotype was detected ten times or more. V and J are TRBV5-1 and TRBJ1-1; no clear D. Trimming left V 3 bases short and J 5 bases short, with 11 bases between. Per germline, CDR1 SGHRS and CDR2 YFSETQ. There are 13 residues in the CDR3. DNA for the CDR3: TGCGCCAGCAGCTGGGGAACCGGGACTGAAGCTTTCTTT. Protein sequence: CASSWGTGTEAFF.

The chain couples TRBV7-9 to TRBJ1-4; D unclear. V gave up 3 bases and J gave up 4 bases, with 9 bases separating them. The CDR3 runs 14 residues. CDR1 SEHNR and CDR2 FQNEAQ come from the germline V gene (reference sequence). For the CDR3, the DNA is TGTGCCAGCAGCTTGGGGAGCCGTAATGAAAAACTGTTTTTT. It specifies CASSLGSRNEKLFF. The full variable domain, completed using reference TRBV7-9 and TRBJ1-4, is DTGVSQNPRHKITKRGQNVTFRCDPISEHNRLYWYRQTLGQGPEFLTYFQNEAQLEKSRLLSDRFSAERPKGSFSTLEIQRTEQGDSAMYLCASSLGSRNEKLFFGSGTQLSVL.

At least ten counts were recorded for this clonotype. The chain combines TRBV12-3 or TRBV12-4 with TRBJ1-2, with TRBD1 identical over 7 bases. The CDR3 extends over 14 amino acids. V was clipped by 6 bases and J by 4 bases; unmatched bases: 8. This chain's CDR3 is CASSQGVGIYGYTF. In DNA form, the CDR3 reads TGTGCCAGCAGCCAGGGGGTTGGAATCTATGGCTACACCTTC.

This clonotype was observed at least ten times. The chain has TRBV7-9 and TRBJ2-3; 9 bases are a match to TRBD2. The junction had 0 bases not matched to a gene; V was cut back by 8 bases and J by 3 bases. This CDR3 has 12 amino acids. From germline, CDR1 is SEHNR and CDR2 FQNEAQ (reference sequence). CDR3 nucleotide sequence: TGTGCCAGCGGACTAGCGACAGATACGCAGTATTTT. Translating it yields CASGLATDTQYF.

The chain joins TRBV24-1 to TRBJ2-7; 10 bases align to TRBD1. The CDR3 contains 16 residues. V was pared by 2 bases and J by 7 bases, with 10 bases of the junction left unmatched. CDR1 is KGHDR and CDR2 is SFDVKD in the germline V gene. CDR3 loop: CATSDWDRDRGNEQYF. The CDR3 nucleotides read TGTGCCACCAGTGATTGGGACCGGGACAGGGGCAATGAGCAGTACTTC.

This clonotype was observed at least ten times. J is TRBJ2-1 and V is TRBV5-1, with D possibly being TRBD2 (6 bases). This CDR3 has 16 residues. V dropped 1 base and J dropped 0 bases, with 11 bases sitting between them. CDR1 is SGHRS and CDR2 is YFSETQ in the germline V gene. Here the CDR3 reads CASSLQDYSSYNEQFF. DNA for the CDR3: TGCGCCAGCAGCTTGCAGGACTACAGCTCCTACAATGAGCAGTTCTTC.

Regarding this clonotype: Being one base from a much bigger clone, this may be a read error. The conserved closing phenylalanine or tryptophan is absent in this CDR3, likely reflecting a read error. The chain links TRBV20-1 to TRBJ2-7, with TRBD2 matching over 8 bases. Germline V gene lookup returns CDR1 DFQATT and CDR2 SNEGSKA (reference sequence). The CDR3 consists of 12 residues. Here the CDR3 reads CALAEFSYEQYL. CDR3 DNA sequence: TGCGCACTAGCGGAGTTCTCCTACGAGCAGTACCTC.

This clonotype was seen ten or more times. The chain joins TRBV18 to TRBJ2-7, with D possibly TRBD2 on 6 matching bases. The germline V gene encodes CDR1 KGHSH and CDR2 LQKENI. The germline V and J ends were trimmed by 5 bases and 7 bases, with 12 bases remaining between them. The CDR3 is 12 amino acids. CDR3 region: CASSSTSREQYF. DNA of the CDR3: TGTGCCAGCTCATCGACTAGTAGGGAGCAGTACTTC.

The chain combines TRBV11-2 with TRBJ1-4; the match to TRBD1 covers 7 bases. The ends lost 5 bases at V and 4 bases at J; junction bases unmatched: 13. The CDR3 contains 17 residues. In germline, CDR1 is SGHAT, CDR2 FQNNGV. The CDR3 loop reads CASSPGTVRGYNEKLFF. The CDR3 nucleotides read TGTGCCAGCAGCCCTGGGACAGTTCGCGGGTATAATGAAAAACTGTTTTTT.

This clonotype has only a few counts. V usage is TRBV10-3 and J usage is TRBJ2-5, with 7 bases that match TRBD1. The CDR3 is 16 amino acids. With 7 bases clipped from V and 0 bases from J, the junction kept 11 bases outside the gene matches. Germline V gene lookup returns CDR1 ENHRY and CDR2 SYGVKD. DNA for the CDR3: TGTGCCATCACCAAGAGGGACAGACAGTACCAAGAGACCCAGTACTTC. This translates into CAITKRDRQYQETQYF.

This clonotype was observed many times. This rearrangement joins TRBV7-2 to TRBJ2-7; TRBD1 aligns across 8 bases. Germline CDR1 reads SGHTA; CDR2 reads FQGNSA. CDR3 length: 14 amino acids. The junction had 6 bases not matched to a gene; V was cut back by 1 base and J by 7 bases. The CDR3 region is CASSLGQGRLEQYF. CDR3 coding DNA: TGTGCCAGCAGCTTAGGACAGGGGAGATTGGAGCAGTACTTC.

This clonotype was picked up many times. The V gene is TRBV6-1, the J gene TRBJ2-7; 9 nucleotides match TRBD2. V was pared by 8 bases and J by 5 bases, with 19 bases of the junction left unmatched. Germline CDR1 is MNHNS and CDR2 is SASEGT. This CDR3 comprises 17 residues. CDR3 sequence (DNA): TGTGCCAGCCCCGGCCTCTTCGCGGGAGGGTCTCTAGACGAGCAGTACTTC. Residues: CASPGLFAGGSLDEQYF.

This clonotype was recorded a few times. The chain uses TRBV28 and TRBJ2-1, with 11 bases matching TRBD2. The germline V gene has CDR1 MDHEN and CDR2 SYDVKM. V gave up 3 bases and J gave up 5 bases; unmatched junction bases: 3. CDR3 length: 15 amino acids. Here the CDR3 DNA reads TGTGCCAGCAGTTTGGCGGGACTAGCGGACAATGAGCAGTTCTTC. This encodes CASSLAGLADNEQFF.

The table lists this clonotype with many counts. This CDR3 is CASSPRTSGRGQSTDTQYF. The CDR3 DNA follows: TGTGCCAGCAGTCCCAGGACTAGCGGGAGGGGCCAGAGCACAGATACGCAGTATTTT. The V and J genes are TRBV6-1 and TRBJ2-3, with 15 bases matching TRBD2. CDR1 and CDR2 from the germline V gene are MNHNS and SASEGT. The CDR3 sequence is 19 residues long. J lost 0 bases, V lost 5 bases, and 9 bases had no gene match.

The table lists this clonotype with many counts. This chain joins TRBV7-9 and TRBJ2-3; tentatively, D is TRBD1 (5 bases). Trimming removed 0 bases from V and 4 bases from J, with 11 bases in between. Germline loops: CDR1 SEHNR, CDR2 FQNEAQ (reference sequence). The CDR3 runs 15 residues. CDR3 bases: TGTGCCAGCAGCTTAGCGGGGCATCAGGCAGATACGCAGTATTTT. Translation gives CASSLAGHQADTQYF.

The V call is TRBV20-1, the J call TRBJ1-5, with TRBD1 matching over 8 bases. Germline trimming cut 5 bases from V and 6 bases from J; bases unmatched to any gene: 9. Germline V gene data show CDR1 as DFQATT and CDR2 as SNEGSKA (reference sequence). The CDR3 has 14 residues. The CDR3 bases are TGCAGTGCTCGACAGGGGCTCGGGGTTCAGCCCCAGCATTTT. Translating gives CSARQGLGVQPQHF.

In this sample, this clonotype turned up a few times. V is TRBV7-2 and J is TRBJ1-1, with 7 bases aligning to TRBD1. CDR1 is SGHTA and CDR2 is FQGNSA in the germline V gene. The CDR3 runs 16 residues. Trimming cost V 2 bases and J 1 base; bases outside gene matches: 7. The CDR3 sequence is CASSLWPTGTNTEAFF. CDR3 nucleotide sequence: TGTGCCAGCAGCTTATGGCCGACAGGGACGAACACTGAAGCTTTCTTT.

This sequence joins TRBV2 and TRBJ2-7, with 7 bases identical to TRBD2. CDR1 SNHLY and CDR2 FYNNEI come from the germline V gene. CDR3 size: 14 residues. With V trimmed by 6 bases and J by 3 bases, 8 bases remained unmatched. In DNA form, the CDR3 reads TGTGCCAGCAGGGGGGGGGGATTTGGCTACGAGCAGTACTTC. As protein: CASRGGGFGYEQYF.